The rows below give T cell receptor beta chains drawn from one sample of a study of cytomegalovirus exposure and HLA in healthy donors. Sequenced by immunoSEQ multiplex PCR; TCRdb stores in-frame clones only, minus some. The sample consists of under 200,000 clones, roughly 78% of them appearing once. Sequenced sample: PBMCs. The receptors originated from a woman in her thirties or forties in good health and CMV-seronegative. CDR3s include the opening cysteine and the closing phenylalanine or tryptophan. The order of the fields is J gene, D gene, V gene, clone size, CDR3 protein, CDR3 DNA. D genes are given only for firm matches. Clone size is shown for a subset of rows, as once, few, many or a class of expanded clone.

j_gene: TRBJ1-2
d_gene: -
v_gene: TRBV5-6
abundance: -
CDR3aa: CASSFRRVTNYGYTF
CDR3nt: TGTGCCAGCAGCTTTCGCAGGGTTACCAACTATGGCTACACCTTC

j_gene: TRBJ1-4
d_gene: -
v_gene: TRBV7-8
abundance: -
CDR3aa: CASTQGTTNEKLFF
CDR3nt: TGTGCCAGCACCCAGGGAACAACTAATGAAAAACTGTTTTTT

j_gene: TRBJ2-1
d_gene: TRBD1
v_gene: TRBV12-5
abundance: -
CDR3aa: CASGLVRVKPGQGSNEQFF
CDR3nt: TGTGCTAGTGGTTTGGTACGGGTTAAGCCGGGACAGGGAAGCAATGAGCAGTTCTTC

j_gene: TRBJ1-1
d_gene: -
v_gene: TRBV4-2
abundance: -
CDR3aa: CASSQANRANTEAFF
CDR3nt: TGTGCCAGCAGCCAAGCTAACCGTGCGAACACTGAAGCTTTCTTT

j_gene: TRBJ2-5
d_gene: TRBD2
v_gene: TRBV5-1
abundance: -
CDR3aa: CASSLGLAGTETQYF
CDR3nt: TGCGCCAGCAGCTTGGGTCTAGCGGGTACAGAGACCCAGTACTTC

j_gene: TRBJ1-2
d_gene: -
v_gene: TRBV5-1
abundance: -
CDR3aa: CASSLAEGGPNGYTF
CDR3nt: TGCGCCAGCAGCTTGGCCGAGGGCGGACCGAATGGCTACACCTTC

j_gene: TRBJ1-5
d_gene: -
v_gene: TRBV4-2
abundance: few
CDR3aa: CASSQDMSGRNQPQHF
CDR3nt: TGTGCCAGCAGCCAAGATATGTCAGGGCGCAATCAGCCCCAGCATTTT

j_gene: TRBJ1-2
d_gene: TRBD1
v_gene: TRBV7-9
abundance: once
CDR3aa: CASSGGTVTNYGYTF
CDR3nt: TGTGCCAGCAGCGGGGGGACAGTCACTAACTATGGCTACACCTTC

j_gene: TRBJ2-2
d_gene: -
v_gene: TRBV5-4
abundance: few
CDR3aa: CASSLAPVTGELFF
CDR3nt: TGTGCCAGCAGCTTGGCACCGGTAACCGGGGAGCTGTTTTTT

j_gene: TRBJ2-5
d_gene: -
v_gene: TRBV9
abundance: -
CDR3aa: CASSVGGVRSNPGETQYF
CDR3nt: TGTGCCAGCAGCGTAGGCGGGGTACGGTCTAACCCGGGGGAGACCCAGTACTTC

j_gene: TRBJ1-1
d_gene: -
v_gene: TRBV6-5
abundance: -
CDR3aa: CASLIGMGGTEAFF
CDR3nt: TGTGCCAGCTTAATAGGGATGGGGGGCACTGAAGCTTTCTTT

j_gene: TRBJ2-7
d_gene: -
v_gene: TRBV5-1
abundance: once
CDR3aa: CASSLGPALLLARHEQYF
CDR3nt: TGCGCCAGCAGCTTGGGTCCAGCTCTATTGCTAGCTCGCCACGAGCAGTACTTC

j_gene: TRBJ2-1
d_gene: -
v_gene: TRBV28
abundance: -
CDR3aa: CASSFSGTSCNEQFF
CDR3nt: TGTGCCAGCAGTTTCTCCGGGACTTCCTGCAATGAGCAGTTCTTC

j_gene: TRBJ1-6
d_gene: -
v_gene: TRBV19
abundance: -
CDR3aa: CASSPPPGGSNSPLHF
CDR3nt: TGTGCCAGTAGTCCTCCCCCGGGGGGGAGTAATTCACCCCTCCACTTT

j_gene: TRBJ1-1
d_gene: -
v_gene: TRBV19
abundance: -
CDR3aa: CASSPSTEAFF
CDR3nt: TGTGCCAGTAGTCCTAGCACTGAAGCTTTCTTT

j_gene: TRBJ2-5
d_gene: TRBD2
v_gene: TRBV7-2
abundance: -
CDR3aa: CASSRLAGGRETQYF
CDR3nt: TGTGCCAGCAGCCGACTAGCGGGGGGGCGTGAGACCCAGTACTTC

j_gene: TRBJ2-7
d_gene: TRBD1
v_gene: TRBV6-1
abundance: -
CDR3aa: CASRGDRDYEQYF
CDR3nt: TGTGCCAGCAGAGGGGACAGGGACTACGAGCAGTACTTC

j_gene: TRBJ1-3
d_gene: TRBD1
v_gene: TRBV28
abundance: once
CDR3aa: CASSPGGEGNTIYF
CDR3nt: TGTGCCAGCAGTCCAGGGGGAGAAGGAAACACCATATATTTT

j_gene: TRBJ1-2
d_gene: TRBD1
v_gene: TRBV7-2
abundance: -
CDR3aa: CASSLIKWTGGRVYGYTF
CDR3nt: TGTGCCAGCAGCTTAATTAAATGGACAGGGGGTCGGGTCTATGGCTACACCTTC

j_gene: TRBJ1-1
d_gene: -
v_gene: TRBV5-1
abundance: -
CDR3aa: CASSLVRRTTDTEAFF
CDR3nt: TGCGCCAGCAGCTTGGTGCGCAGGACAACGGACACTGAAGCTTTCTTT

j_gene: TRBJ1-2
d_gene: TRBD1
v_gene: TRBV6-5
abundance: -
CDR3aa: CASSSPPGQGAAGYTF
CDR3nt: TGTGCCAGCAGTTCGCCACCGGGACAGGGGGCGGCTGGCTACACCTTC

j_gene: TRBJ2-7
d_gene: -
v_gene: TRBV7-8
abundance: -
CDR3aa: CASSLARTVQEQYF
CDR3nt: TGTGCCAGCAGCTTAGCTAGGACAGTGCAGGAGCAGTACTTC

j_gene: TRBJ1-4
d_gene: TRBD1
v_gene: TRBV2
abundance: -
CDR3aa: CASSDFVKGANEKLFF
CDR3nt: TGTGCCAGCAGTGACTTCGTAAAGGGGGCGAATGAAAAACTGTTTTTT

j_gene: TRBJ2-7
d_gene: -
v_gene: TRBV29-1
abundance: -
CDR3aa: CSVEVYSPYEQYF
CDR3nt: TGCAGCGTTGAAGTATACAGTCCCTACGAGCAGTACTTC

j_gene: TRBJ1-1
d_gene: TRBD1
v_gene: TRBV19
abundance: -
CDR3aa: CASSVGQGQMNTEAFF
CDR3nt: TGTGCCAGTAGTGTCGGACAGGGACAAATGAACACTGAAGCTTTCTTT

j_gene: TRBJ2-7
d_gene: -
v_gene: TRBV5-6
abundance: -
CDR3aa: CASSPRTAYSYEQYF
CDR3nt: TGTGCCAGCAGCCCGAGGACAGCATACTCCTACGAGCAGTACTTC

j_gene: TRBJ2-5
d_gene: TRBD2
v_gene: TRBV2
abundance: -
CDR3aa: CASSPRLAGGQETQYF
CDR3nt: TGTGCCAGCAGTCCCCGACTAGCGGGGGGCCAAGAGACCCAGTACTTC